This TCR beta chain stems from a study of blood T cell repertoires in COVID-19. Study context: Collection of acute and convalescent COVID-19 samples took place in the United States, Italy and Spain.

From germline, CDR1 is SEHNR and CDR2 FQNEAQ (reference sequence). Trimming pared 5 bases from V and 4 bases from J, leaving 15 bases between. This CDR3 has 15 amino acids. The Seattle site enrolled patients during active infection and followed them longitudinally. Assay: immunoSEQ multiplex PCR; the TCRdb copy retains only in-frame clones and omits some. This sample has a few hundred thousand clones, with approximately 86% found just once. Material for sequencing was peripheral blood. The TCR sequence derives from a woman aged 55-75 years with COVID-19, enrolled during active disease. This chain links TRBV7-9 with TRBJ1-3, with D unclear. The CDR3, as DNA: TGTGCCAGCAGCGCACTTGAGATTTACGGAAACACCATATATTTT. Encoded protein: CASSALEIYGNTIYF.